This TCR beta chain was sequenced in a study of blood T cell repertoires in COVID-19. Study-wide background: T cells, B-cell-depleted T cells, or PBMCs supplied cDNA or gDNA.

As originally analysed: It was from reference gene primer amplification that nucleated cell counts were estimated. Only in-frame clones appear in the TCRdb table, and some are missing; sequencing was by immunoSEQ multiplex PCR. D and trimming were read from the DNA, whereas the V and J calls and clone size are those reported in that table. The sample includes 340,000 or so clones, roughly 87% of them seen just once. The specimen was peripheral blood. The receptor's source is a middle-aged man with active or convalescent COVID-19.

Written as DNA, the CDR3 is TGCAGCGTTCGGTACTTCTCCACCTACGAGCAGTACTTC. Translated, it gives CSVRYFSTYEQYF. This chain links TRBV29-1 with TRBJ2-7, with D unclear. V lost 5 bases and J lost 2, with 13 bases in between. The CDR3 is 13 residues long. Looked up from germline, CDR1 is SQVTM and CDR2 is ANQGSEA.